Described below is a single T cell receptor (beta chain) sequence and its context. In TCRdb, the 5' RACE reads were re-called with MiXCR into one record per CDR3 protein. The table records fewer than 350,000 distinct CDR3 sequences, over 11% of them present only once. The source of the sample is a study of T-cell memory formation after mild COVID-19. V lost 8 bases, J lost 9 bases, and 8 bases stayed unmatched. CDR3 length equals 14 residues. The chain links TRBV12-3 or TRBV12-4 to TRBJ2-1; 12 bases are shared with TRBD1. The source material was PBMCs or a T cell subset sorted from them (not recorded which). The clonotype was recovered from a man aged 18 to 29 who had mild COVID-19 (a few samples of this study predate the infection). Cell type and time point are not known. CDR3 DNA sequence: TGTGCCAGCCGTCCCGGGACAGGGGGCTCTGAGCAGTTCTTC. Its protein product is CASRPGTGGSEQFF.